Below are 2 T cell receptor beta chains sequenced from a single sample in a study of T cell repertoires in cytomegalovirus infection. TCRdb re-called the reads with MiXCR, one entry per CDR3 protein. The repertoire holds about 740,000 distinct CDR3 sequences, with around 35% as singletons. These receptors are not linked to any known antigen. This specimen was cultured PBMCs, taken from culture after CMV antigen stimulation. The receptors were gathered from a human donor in good health (CMV status not recorded). Some clones in this sample may be carry-over from other donors' samples.

The chain combines TRBV5-6 with TRBJ2-3; no clear D. CDR3 length: 14 amino acids. Germline CDR1 SGHDT, CDR2 YYEEEE. Trimming removed 2 bases at V and 2 bases at J, with 9 bases between. For the CDR3, the DNA is TGTGCCAGCAGCTTAGACACAAACACAGATACGCAGTATTTT. It codes for CASSLDTNTDTQYF. The variable domain in full, with the rest retrieved from reference TRBV5-6 and TRBJ2-3, is DAGVTQSPTHLIKTRGQQVTLRCSPKSGHDTVSWYQQALGQGPQFIFQYYEEEERQRGNFPDRFSGHQFPNYSSELNVNALLLGDSALYLCASSLDTNTDTQYFGPGTRLTVL.

This clonotype showed up many times. The V call is TRBV7-9, the J call TRBJ1-1, with D uncertain. The germline V gene encodes CDR1 SEHNR and CDR2 FQNEAQ (reference sequence). With 2 bases removed from V and 1 base from J, the gap between germline ends came to 8 bases. The CDR3 runs 14 residues. The CDR3 spells CASSLLTSNTEAFF. The CDR3 nucleotides read TGTGCCAGCAGCTTATTGACCTCGAACACTGAAGCTTTCTTT.